The rows below give T cell receptor beta chains drawn from one sample of a study of shared clonotypes between healthy human individuals. Only in-frame clones appear in the TCRdb table, and some are missing; sequencing was by immunoSEQ multiplex PCR. This table has approximately 740,000 clones, 92% appearing once. The sequencing sample was made of naive CD8+ T cells sorted from blood. The receptors here all came from a man aged 30 to 45 in good health. Each CDR3 is given with its conserved first and last residue. The D gene is left open where the match is weak. Rows may omit the clone size; those that give it use once, few, many or a size class.

j_call | d_call | clone_size | v_call | cdr3_nt | cdr3_aa
TRBJ2-1 | . | . | TRBV5-1 | TGCGCCAGCAGCTGGACAGAACAAAACTCCTACAATGAGCAGTTCTTC | CASSWTEQNSYNEQFF
TRBJ2-1 | TRBD1 | . | TRBV27 | TGTGCCAGCTTCGACAGGGCCTACAATGAGCAGTTCTTC | CASFDRAYNEQFF
TRBJ1-1 | . | . | TRBV9 | TGTGCCAGCAGCGGAACCGGTGAACTGAACACTGAAGCTTTCTTT | CASSGTGELNTEAFF
TRBJ2-1 | TRBD2 | . | TRBV6-5 | TGTGCCAGCAGGAGAGCGGGAGAATACAATGAGCAGTTCTTC | CASRRAGEYNEQFF
TRBJ2-7 | . | once | TRBV7-6 | TGTGCCAGCAGCGCTCTACTAGCTCCAGGGGTCTACGAGCAGTACTTC | CASSALLAPGVYEQYF
TRBJ2-7 | TRBD1 | . | TRBV5-1 | TGCGCCAGCAGCTTGGGGACAGGGACCTACGAGCAGTACTTC | CASSLGTGTYEQYF
TRBJ2-5 | . | . | TRBV7-8 | TGTGCCAGCAGCTTAGGGCTGTATGGCCAAGAGACCCAGTACTTC | CASSLGLYGQETQYF
TRBJ2-2 | TRBD2 | . | TRBV28 | TGTGCCATAAACCAGCGGGAGGCCACCGGGGAGCTGTTTTTT | CAINQREATGELFF
TRBJ2-5 | TRBD1 | . | TRBV6-4 | TGTGCCAGCAGTGACTCGCCCGGACAGGCGGAGACCCAGTACTTC | CASSDSPGQAETQYF
TRBJ1-1 | . | . | TRBV29-1 | TGCAGCGTTACACTACAGAACACTGAAGCTTTCTTT | CSVTLQNTEAFF
TRBJ1-5 | . | . | TRBV6-5 | TGTGCCAGCAGCCCGCTGATAAGGGGCAATCAGCCCCAGCATTTT | CASSPLIRGNQPQHF
TRBJ2-7 | . | . | TRBV28 | TGTGCCAGCAGTTTGGGACGGCAGCCCTACGAGCAGTACTTC | CASSLGRQPYEQYF
TRBJ2-1 | . | once | TRBV28 | TGTGCCAGCAGTTTTTGGGGAGCGCCGGAGGAGTTCTTC | CASSFWGAPEEFF
TRBJ2-7 | . | . | TRBV7-8 | TGTGCCAGCAGCCCATCGGTGGAGCAGTACTTC | CASSPSVEQYF
TRBJ2-1 | . | once | TRBV4-2 | TGTGCCAGCAGCCCCTTCGAAACGGGGGCTTCAAACTACAATGAGCAGTTCTTC | CASSPFETGASNYNEQFF
TRBJ1-2 | TRBD1 | few | TRBV19 | TGTGCCAGTATCCCCCTCCCGGGACAGGGAATGAATGGCTACACCTTC | CASIPLPGQGMNGYTF
TRBJ2-1 | . | . | TRBV11-2 | TGTGCCAGCAGCTTAAATAAGAAGAATGAGCAGTTCTTC | CASSLNKKNEQFF
TRBJ2-1 | TRBD1 | . | TRBV18 | TGTGCCAGCTCACCACCGGAGGATACTCCCCGACAGGGTCAGTTATACAATGAGCAGTTCTTC | CASSPPEDTPRQGQLYNEQFF
TRBJ2-7 | TRBD2 | . | TRBV10-2 | TGCGCCAGCAGTAAAAGCGGGAGCTCCTACGAGCAGTACTTC | CASSKSGSSYEQYF
TRBJ2-3 | . | . | TRBV21-1 | TGTGCCAGCAGCAATGGACTAGCGGGAACCCGGAGGACAGATACGCAGTATTTT | CASSNGLAGTRRTDTQYF
TRBJ2-6 | TRBD1 | . | TRBV11-2 | TGTGCCAGTAGACAGGGGACCTTCTCTGGGGCCAACGTCCTGACTTTC | CASRQGTFSGANVLTF
TRBJ1-4 | TRBD1 | . | TRBV28 | TGTGCCAGCAGTCAAGGGACAGCGGGGAATGAAAAACTGTTTTTT | CASSQGTAGNEKLFF
TRBJ2-2 | . | few | TRBV3-2 | TGTGCCAGCAGCCCACGTGTGTTTTTT | CASSPRVFF
TRBJ2-7 | . | few | TRBV10-3 | TGTGCCATCAGTGACAGGGCCTACGAGCAGTACTTC | CAISDRAYEQYF
TRBJ2-7 | TRBD2 | . | TRBV27 | TGTGCCAGCAGCCCGACTAGCGGTGGCTACGAGCAGTACTTC | CASSPTSGGYEQYF
TRBJ2-7 | . | few | TRBV15 | TGTGCCACCAGCAGAGATCTGTCCTACGAGCAGTACTTC | CATSRDLSYEQYF
TRBJ2-5 | TRBD1 | . | TRBV7-9 | TGTGCCAGCAGCTTAGTGAGGGACAGACAAGAGACCCAGTACTTC | CASSLVRDRQETQYF
TRBJ2-7 | TRBD1 | . | TRBV28 | TGTGCCAGCAGCGCGGGGACAGGGCTTGACGAGCAGTACTTC | CASSAGTGLDEQYF
TRBJ1-1 | TRBD1 | . | TRBV15 | TGTGCCACCAGCAGAGTGACGATAGGGGGCGTAGGTGAAGGAACTGAAGCTTTCTTT | CATSRVTIGGVGEGTEAFF
TRBJ2-7 | . | . | TRBV27 | TGTGCCAGCAGCTCGTCCGTCTACGAGCAGTACTTC | CASSSSVYEQYF
TRBJ1-4 | TRBD1 | . | TRBV28 | TGTGCCAGCAGTTCAGGGGGCGGGGGAACTAATGAAAAACTGTTTTTT | CASSSGGGGTNEKLFF
TRBJ1-2 | . | . | TRBV9 | TGTGCCAGCAGCGTAGTCGCAGGGGACTGGGCTGGCTATGGCTACACCTTC | CASSVVAGDWAGYGYTF
TRBJ2-7 | TRBD1 | . | TRBV28 | TGTGCCAGCAGCTCCTTGACAGGGACCTACGAGCAGTACTTC | CASSSLTGTYEQYF
TRBJ2-7 | . | once | TRBV14 | TGTGCCAGCAACTTGGTAGGAGGCGAGCAGTACTTC | CASNLVGGEQYF
TRBJ2-1 | . | . | TRBV6-5 | TGTGCCAGCAGTTACTTAGGGGGGAATGAGCAGTTCTTC | CASSYLGGNEQFF
TRBJ2-7 | TRBD2 | . | TRBV2 | TGTGCCAGCAGTGAGGCTAGCGGGAGGGTCTACGAGCAGTACTTC | CASSEASGRVYEQYF
TRBJ2-7 | . | . | TRBV7-2 | TGTGCCAGCAGCTTACTTGCGGCTCCGACCTACGAGCAGTACTTC | CASSLLAAPTYEQYF
TRBJ1-1 | . | . | TRBV9 | TGTGCCAGCAGCCTCAGAGGGGTCGGGACTGAAGCTTTCTTT | CASSLRGVGTEAFF
TRBJ2-7 | TRBD1 | . | TRBV27 | TGTGCCAGCAGTTTTGGACAGGGTGCCCCCTACGAGCAGTACTTC | CASSFGQGAPYEQYF
TRBJ2-7 | TRBD2 | . | TRBV27 | TGTGCCAGCAGTTTCGGAGCTGGGGAGGGGATATACGAGCAGTACTTC | CASSFGAGEGIYEQYF
TRBJ2-7 | TRBD1 | once | TRBV29-1 | TGCAGCGTTGTTGCAGGGGGCTCCTACGAGCAGTACTTC | CSVVAGGSYEQYF
TRBJ2-1 | TRBD2 | . | TRBV15 | TGTGCCACCAGCAGAGTCCTAGCGGGACGGAATGAGCAGTTCTTC | CATSRVLAGRNEQFF